This section outlines one T cell receptor beta chain sequence together with its context. CDR3 length: 14 residues. The junction had 5 bases not matched to a gene; V was cut back by 6 bases and J by 5 bases. Germline CDR1 and CDR2: LNHDA and SQIVND (reference sequence). The entry originates in a study of cytomegalovirus exposure and HLA in healthy donors. Primers included in the PCR were 60 Vbeta and 13 Jbeta primers. The table came from immunoSEQ multiplex PCR; TCRdb's copy has only in-frame clones and leaves some out. The repertoire includes roughly 140,000 clones, approximately 80% of them detected once, and less than 7.5% sits in the top ten. The donors gave bone marrow, and they were healthy.

The clonotype originates from a woman between 40 and 50 years old in good health and CMV-seropositive. Sequencing was performed on PBMCs. The J gene is TRBJ2-1, the V gene TRBV19, with 9 bases that match TRBD1. The CDR3 sequence is CASRWDRDHNEQFF. CDR3 coding DNA: TGTGCCAGTAGATGGGACAGGGACCACAATGAGCAGTTCTTC.